This TCR beta chain was found in a study of tumor and adjacent non-tumor tissue in lung cancer. This clonotype was found a few times. Antigen unknown. CDR3 length: 16 residues. V lost 4 bases, J lost 4 bases, and 16 bases lay in between. Looked up from germline, CDR1 is MGHRA and CDR2 is YSYEKL. Study observations and caveats: Tumor TCR diversity, when higher, was linked to shorter survival. Top 100 clones took a larger repertoire share in normal lung. Significantly higher TCR diversity was found in tumor than normal lung.

The library came from three nested PCR rounds adapted from ARM-PCR protocols. TCRdb redid the calling of the multiplex PCR reads with MiXCR, one entry per CDR3 protein. The sample includes fewer than 150,000 distinct CDR3 sequences, approximately 70% seen only once; the top ten take about 18%. The template was RNA from unsorted bulk tissue. The chain recombines TRBV4-1 with TRBJ1-4; maybe TRBD1 (6 bases). This sequence was found in a man aged 55-75 years with small cell lung cancer. The sequenced sample was lung tumor tissue. The CDR3 DNA reads TGCGCCAGCAGCCTGCTCCGACAGGCCATTAATGAAAAACTGTTTTTT. Translating it yields CASSLLRQAINEKLFF.